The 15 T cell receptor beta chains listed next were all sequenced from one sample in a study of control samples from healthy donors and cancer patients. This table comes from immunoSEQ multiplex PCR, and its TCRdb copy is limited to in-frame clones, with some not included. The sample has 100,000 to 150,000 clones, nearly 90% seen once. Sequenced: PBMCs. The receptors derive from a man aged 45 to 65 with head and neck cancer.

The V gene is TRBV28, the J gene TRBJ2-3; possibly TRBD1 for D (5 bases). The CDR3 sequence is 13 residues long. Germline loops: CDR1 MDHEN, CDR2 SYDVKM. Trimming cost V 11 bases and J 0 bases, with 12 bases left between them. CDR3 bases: TGTGCCGGACAAGGCATTAGCACAGATACGCAGTATTTT. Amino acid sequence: CAGQGISTDTQYF.

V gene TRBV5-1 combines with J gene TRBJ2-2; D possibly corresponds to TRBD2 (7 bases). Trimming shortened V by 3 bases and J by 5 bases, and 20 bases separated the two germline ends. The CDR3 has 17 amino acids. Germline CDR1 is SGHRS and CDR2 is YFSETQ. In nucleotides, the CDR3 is TGCGCCAGCAGCTCCCGGGGGGCAGGGGCGTTGACCGGGGAGCTGTTTTTT. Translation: CASSSRGAGALTGELFF.

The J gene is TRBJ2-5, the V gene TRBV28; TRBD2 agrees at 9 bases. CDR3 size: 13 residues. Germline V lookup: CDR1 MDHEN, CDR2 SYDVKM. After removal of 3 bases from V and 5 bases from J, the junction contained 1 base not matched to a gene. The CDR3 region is CASSFGLAETQYF. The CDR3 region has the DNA TGTGCCAGCAGTTTTGGACTAGCGGAGACCCAGTACTTC.

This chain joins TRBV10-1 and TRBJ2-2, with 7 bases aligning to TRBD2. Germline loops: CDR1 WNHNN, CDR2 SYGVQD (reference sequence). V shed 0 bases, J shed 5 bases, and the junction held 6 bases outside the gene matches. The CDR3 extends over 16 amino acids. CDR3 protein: CASSESWGGRTGELFF. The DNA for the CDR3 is TGCGCCAGCAGTGAGTCGTGGGGGGGAAGAACCGGGGAGCTGTTTTTT.

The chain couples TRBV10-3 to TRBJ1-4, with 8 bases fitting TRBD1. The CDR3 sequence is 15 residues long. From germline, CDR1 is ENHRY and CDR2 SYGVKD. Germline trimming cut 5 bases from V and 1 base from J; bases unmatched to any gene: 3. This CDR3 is CAISPDRGTNEKLFF. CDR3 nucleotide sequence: TGTGCCATCAGTCCTGACAGGGGAACTAATGAAAAACTGTTTTTT.

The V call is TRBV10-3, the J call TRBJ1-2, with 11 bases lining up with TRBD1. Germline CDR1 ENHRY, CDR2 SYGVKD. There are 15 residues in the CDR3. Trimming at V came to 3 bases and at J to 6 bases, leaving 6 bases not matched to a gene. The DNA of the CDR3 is TGTGCCATCAGTGACTGGACAGGGGGCGCGCATGGCTACACCTTC. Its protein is CAISDWTGGAHGYTF.

The CDR3 DNA reads TGTGCCAGCAGCGATCCGACAGGGATAGGCTACGAGCAGTACTTC. Protein product: CASSDPTGIGYEQYF. The chain joins TRBV7-2 to TRBJ2-7, with 7 bases aligning to TRBD1. There are 15 residues in the CDR3. Per the germline V gene, CDR1 is SGHTA and CDR2 is FQGNSA. Losses at the gene ends were 5 bases for V and 3 bases for J; bases not matched to a gene: 10.

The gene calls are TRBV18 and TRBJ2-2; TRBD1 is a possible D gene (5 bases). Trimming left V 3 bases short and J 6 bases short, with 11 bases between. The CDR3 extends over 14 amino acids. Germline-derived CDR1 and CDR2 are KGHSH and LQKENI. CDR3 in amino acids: CASSPNQGSGELFF. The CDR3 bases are TGTGCCAGCTCACCTAATCAGGGTTCCGGGGAGCTGTTTTTT.

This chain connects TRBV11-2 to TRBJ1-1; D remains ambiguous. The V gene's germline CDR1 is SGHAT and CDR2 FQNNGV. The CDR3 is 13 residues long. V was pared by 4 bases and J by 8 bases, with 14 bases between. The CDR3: CASSSSDSSEAFF. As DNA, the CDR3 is TGTGCCAGCAGCTCCTCAGACTCAAGCGAAGCTTTCTTT.

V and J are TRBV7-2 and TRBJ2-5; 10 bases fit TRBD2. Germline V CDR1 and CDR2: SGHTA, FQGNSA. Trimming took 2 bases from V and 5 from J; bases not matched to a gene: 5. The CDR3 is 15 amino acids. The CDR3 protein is CASSLITSGAETQYF. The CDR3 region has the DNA TGTGCCAGCAGCTTAATCACTAGCGGGGCGGAGACCCAGTACTTC.

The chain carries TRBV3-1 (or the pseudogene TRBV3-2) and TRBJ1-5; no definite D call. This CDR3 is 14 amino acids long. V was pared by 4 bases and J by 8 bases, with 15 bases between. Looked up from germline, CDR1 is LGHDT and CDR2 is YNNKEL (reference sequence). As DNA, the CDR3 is TGTGCCAGCAGCCCCCGTAAAATAGGGAAGCCCCAGCATTTT. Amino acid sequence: CASSPRKIGKPQHF.

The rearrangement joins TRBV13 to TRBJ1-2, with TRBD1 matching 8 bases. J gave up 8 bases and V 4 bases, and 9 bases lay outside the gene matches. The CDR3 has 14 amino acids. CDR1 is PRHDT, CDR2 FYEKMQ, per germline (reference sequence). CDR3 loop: CASSYRTGSGGYTF. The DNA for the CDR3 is TGTGCCAGCAGCTACCGGACAGGGTCGGGGGGCTACACCTTC.

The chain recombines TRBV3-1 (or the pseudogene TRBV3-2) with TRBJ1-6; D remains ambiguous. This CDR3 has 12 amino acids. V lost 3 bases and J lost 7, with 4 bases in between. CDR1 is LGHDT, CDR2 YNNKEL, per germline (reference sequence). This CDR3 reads CASSHPNSPLHF. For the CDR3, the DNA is TGTGCCAGCAGCCATCCCAATTCACCCCTCCACTTT.

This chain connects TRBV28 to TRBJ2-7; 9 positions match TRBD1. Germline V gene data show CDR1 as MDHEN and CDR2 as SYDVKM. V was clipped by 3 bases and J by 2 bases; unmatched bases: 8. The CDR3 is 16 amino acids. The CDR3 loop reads CASSLQTGGTPYEQYF. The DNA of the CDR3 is TGTGCCAGCAGTTTGCAAACAGGGGGCACCCCCTACGAGCAGTACTTC.

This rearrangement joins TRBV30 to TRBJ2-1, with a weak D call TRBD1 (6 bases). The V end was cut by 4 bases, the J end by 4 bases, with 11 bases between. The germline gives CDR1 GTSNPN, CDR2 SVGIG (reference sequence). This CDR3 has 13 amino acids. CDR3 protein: CAWTPDRYNEQFF. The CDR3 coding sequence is TGTGCCTGGACCCCGGACAGATACAATGAGCAGTTCTTC.